The clone carrying this TCR beta chain was observed a handful of times. As processed by the authors: Reference gene primer amplification yielded estimated nucleated cell counts. Assay used: immunoSEQ multiplex PCR; TCRdb lists only in-frame clones, some missing. From that table come the V and J calls and clone size; the DNA was used to work out D and trimming. The table includes a few hundred thousand clones, about 80% detected once. Patients in Seattle were enrolled during active infection, then followed longitudinally. The sample is drawn from a study of blood T cell repertoires in COVID-19. Whole-study context: COVID-19 samples, acute and convalescent, were from the United States, Italy and Spain. PBMCs, B-cell-depleted T cells, or T cells provided the cDNA or gDNA that made up the material.

The CDR3 totals 16 residues. Between the trimmed V and J ends, which lost 0 bases and 1 base, there was a span of 12 bases. CDR1 and CDR2 (germline): LGHNA, YNFKEQ. This chain uses TRBV4-2 with TRBJ1-1, with a tentative D call TRBD1 (6 bases). Sequencing was done on a sample of peripheral blood. The TCR sequence derives from a person between 70 and 80 years old with COVID-19, enrolled during active disease. CDR3 DNA sequence: TGTGCCAGCAGCCAAGAGAGAACAGGGACGAACACTGAAGCTTTCTTT. It translates to CASSQERTGTNTEAFF.